This TCR beta chain was documented in a study of technical replicates of blood from a handful of donors (dated by TCRdb to about 2017). As to this clone: The specificity of this receptor is unknown. Per-base quality was not reported, and no clone a single base away is much larger than it.

Library generation was performed with the immunoSEQ multiplex PCR assay. Held by TCRdb, this immuneACCESS table contains in-frame sequences only and omits some clones. Under half of the omission traces to an unresolved V gene where checked; the cause of the rest is unknown. For this sample there are about 54,000 clones; about 93% appear just once. The ten largest clones take up around 0.21% of the sample. The source material was T cells isolated from PBMCs. The sequence derives from a human donor in good health.

In nucleotides, the sequence is TGTGCCAGCAGCTTAGACTACAGGGTGGGAACAGATACGCAGTATTTT. It encodes CASSLDYRVGTDTQYF. The rearrangement combines TRBV7-9 with TRBJ2-3, with a tentative D gene TRBD1 over 6 matching bases. Its CDR3 holds 16 amino acids, cysteine through phenylalanine. Just the 48-base CDR3 DNA is kept, in frame starting at base 1. The germline V gene (reference sequence) yields SEHNR for CDR1 and FQNEAQ for CDR2. V is shortened by 1 base, J by 3 bases, and the region joining them spans 14 bases.